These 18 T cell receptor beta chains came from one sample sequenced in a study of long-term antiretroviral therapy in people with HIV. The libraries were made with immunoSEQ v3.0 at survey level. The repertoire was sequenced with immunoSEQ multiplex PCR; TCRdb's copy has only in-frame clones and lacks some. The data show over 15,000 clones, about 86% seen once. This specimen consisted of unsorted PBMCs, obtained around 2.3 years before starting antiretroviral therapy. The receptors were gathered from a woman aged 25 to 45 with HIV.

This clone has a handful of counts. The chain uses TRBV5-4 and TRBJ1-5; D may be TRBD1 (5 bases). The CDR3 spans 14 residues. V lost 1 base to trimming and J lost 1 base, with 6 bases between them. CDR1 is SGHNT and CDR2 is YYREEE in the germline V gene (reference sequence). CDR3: CASSLQGSNQPQHF. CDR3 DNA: TGTGCCAGCAGCTTGCAGGGAAGCAATCAGCCCCAGCATTTT.

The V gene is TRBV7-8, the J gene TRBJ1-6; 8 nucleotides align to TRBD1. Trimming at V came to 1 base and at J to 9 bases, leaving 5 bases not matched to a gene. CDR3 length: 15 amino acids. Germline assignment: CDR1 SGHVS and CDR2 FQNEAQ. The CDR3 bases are TGTGCCAGCAGCTTAGAGGACAGGGATCGTTCACCCCTCCACTTT. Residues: CASSLEDRDRSPLHF.

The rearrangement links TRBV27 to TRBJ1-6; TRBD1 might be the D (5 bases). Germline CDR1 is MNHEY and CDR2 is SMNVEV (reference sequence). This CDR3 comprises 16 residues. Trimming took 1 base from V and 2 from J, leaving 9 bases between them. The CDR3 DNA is TGTGCCAGCAGTTTATTTGCAGGGCCCTATAATTCACCCCTCCACTTT. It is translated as CASSLFAGPYNSPLHF.

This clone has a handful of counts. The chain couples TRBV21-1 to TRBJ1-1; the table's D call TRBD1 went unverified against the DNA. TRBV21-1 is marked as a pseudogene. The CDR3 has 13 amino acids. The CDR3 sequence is CASSKPGNTEAFF. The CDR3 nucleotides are TGTGCCAGCAGCAAGCCAGGGAACACTGAAGCTTTCTTT.

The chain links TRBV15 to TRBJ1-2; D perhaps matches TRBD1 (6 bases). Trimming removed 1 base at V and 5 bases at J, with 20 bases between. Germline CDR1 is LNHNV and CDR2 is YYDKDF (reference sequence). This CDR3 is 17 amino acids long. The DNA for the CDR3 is TGTGCCACCAGCAGAGTTCAAGGACAGCACCGGGAGTATGGCTACACCTTC. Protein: CATSRVQGQHREYGYTF.

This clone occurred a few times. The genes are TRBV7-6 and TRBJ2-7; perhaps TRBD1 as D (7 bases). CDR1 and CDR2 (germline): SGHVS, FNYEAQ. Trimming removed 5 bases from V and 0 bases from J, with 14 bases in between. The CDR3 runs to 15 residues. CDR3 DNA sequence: TGTGCCAGCAGCCGCGGGACAGTGAGCTCCTACGAGCAGTACTTC. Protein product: CASSRGTVSSYEQYF.

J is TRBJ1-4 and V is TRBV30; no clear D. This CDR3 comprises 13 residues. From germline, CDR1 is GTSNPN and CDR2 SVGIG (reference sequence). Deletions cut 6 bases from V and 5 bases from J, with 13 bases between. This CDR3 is CACQTSVNEKLFF. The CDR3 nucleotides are TGTGCCTGCCAAACATCCGTAAATGAAAAACTGTTTTTT.

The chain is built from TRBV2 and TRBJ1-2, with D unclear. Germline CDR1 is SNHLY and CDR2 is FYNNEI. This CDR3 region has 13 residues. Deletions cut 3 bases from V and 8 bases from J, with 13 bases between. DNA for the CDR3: TGTGCCAGCAGTGAGGCAGGCTTCGGAGGCTACACCTTC. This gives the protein CASSEAGFGGYTF.

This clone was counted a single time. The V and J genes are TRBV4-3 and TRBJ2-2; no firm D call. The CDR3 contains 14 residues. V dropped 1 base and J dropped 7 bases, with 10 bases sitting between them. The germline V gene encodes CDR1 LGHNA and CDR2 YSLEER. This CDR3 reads CASSQVALSGELFF. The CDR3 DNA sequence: TGCGCCAGCAGCCAAGTAGCCCTGAGCGGGGAGCTGTTTTTT.

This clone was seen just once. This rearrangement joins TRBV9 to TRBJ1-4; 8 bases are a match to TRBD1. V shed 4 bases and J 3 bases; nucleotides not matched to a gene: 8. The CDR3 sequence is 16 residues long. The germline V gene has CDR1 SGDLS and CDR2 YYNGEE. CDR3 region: CASSPTGDAANEKLFF. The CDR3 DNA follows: TGTGCCAGCAGCCCGACAGGGGACGCCGCTAATGAAAAACTGTTTTTT. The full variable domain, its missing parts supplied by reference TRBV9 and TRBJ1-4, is DSGVTQTPKHLITATGQRVTLRCSPRSGDLSVYWYQQSLDQGLQFLIQYYNGEERAKGNILERFSAQQFPDLHSELNLSSLELGDSALYFCASSPTGDAANEKLFFGSGTQLSVL.

The CDR3 DNA sequence: TGTGCCAGCAGCCGAGCAGGGGGCGCCGACTATGGCTACACCTTC. It specifies CASSRAGGADYGYTF. V usage is TRBV7-3 and J usage is TRBJ1-2, with 8 bases that match TRBD1. CDR1 SGHTA and CDR2 FQGTGA come from the germline V gene. The CDR3 runs 15 residues. The J segment lost 3 bases and the V segment lost 5 bases, leaving 8 bases of the junction unmatched.

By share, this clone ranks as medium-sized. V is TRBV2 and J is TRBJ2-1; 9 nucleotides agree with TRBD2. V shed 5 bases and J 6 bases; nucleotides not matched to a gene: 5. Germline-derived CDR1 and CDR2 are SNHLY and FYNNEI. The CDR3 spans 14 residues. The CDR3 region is CASSLAGAINEQFF. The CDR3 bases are TGTGCCAGCAGTTTAGCGGGGGCCATCAATGAGCAGTTCTTC.

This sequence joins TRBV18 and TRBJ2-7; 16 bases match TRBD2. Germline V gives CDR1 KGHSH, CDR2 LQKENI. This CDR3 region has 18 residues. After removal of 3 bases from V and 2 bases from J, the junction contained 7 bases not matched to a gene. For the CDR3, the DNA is TGTGCCAGCTCACCTCCGGGACTAGCGGGGGGGAGTCCCTACGAGCAGTACTTC. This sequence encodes CASSPPGLAGGSPYEQYF.

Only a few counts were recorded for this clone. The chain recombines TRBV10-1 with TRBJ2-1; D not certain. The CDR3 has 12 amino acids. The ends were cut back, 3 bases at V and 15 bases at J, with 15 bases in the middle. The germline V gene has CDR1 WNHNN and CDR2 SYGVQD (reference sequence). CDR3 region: CASSDRGRQRFF. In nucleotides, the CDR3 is TGCGCCAGCAGTGACCGCGGACGCCAGAGGTTCTTC.

CDR3 nucleotide sequence: TGTGCCAGCAGTTACTCGCAGGGAATGAACACTGAAGCTTTCTTT. As protein: CASSYSQGMNTEAFF. This chain uses TRBV6-6 with TRBJ1-1; TRBD1 might be the D (5 bases). The germline V gene encodes CDR1 MNHNY and CDR2 SVGAGI (reference sequence). The CDR3 loop spans 15 amino acids. Trimming stripped 0 bases from V and 0 bases from J, with 8 bases between.

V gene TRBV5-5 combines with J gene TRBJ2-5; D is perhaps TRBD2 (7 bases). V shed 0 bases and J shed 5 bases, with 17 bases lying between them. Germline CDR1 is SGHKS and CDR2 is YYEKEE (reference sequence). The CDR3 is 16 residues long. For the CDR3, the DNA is TGTGCCAGCAGCTTGGCTGTGGGGGGGCTGGGGGAGACCCAGTACTTC. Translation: CASSLAVGGLGETQYF.

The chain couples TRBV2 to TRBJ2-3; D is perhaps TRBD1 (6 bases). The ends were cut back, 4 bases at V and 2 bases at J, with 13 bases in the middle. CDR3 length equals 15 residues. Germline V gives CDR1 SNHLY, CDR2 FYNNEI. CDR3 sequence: CASSVGDTPTDTQYF. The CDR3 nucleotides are TGTGCCAGCAGTGTGGGGGACACCCCCACAGATACGCAGTATTTT.

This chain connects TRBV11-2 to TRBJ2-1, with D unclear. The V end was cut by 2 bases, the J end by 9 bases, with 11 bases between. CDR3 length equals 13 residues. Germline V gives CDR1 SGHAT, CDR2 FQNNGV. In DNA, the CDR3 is TGTGCCAGCAGCTTATCGCTAATCGGTGAGCAGTTCTTC. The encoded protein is CASSLSLIGEQFF.